The present entry profiles one T cell receptor beta chain with its context. The data are from a study of CD8+ T cells in alopecia areata. Looking at the study overall: Treatment of the treated patients consisted of oral tofacitinib, 5 to 10 mg twice daily.

V lost 0 bases and J lost 4, with 15 bases in between. The V gene's germline CDR1 is MNHEY and CDR2 SMNVEV (reference sequence). The CDR3 covers 16 residues. TCR sequencing used cDNA made by reverse transcription of extracted RNA. TCRdb's table, derived via immunoSEQ multiplex PCR, lists solely in-frame clones and lacks some. Of some 170,000 clones listed, approximately 65% are singletons. Sequencing was performed on CD8+ T cells sorted from blood, taken at week 0. The TCR was taken from a human donor with alopecia areata. This rearrangement joins TRBV27 to TRBJ1-2; the D gene is possibly TRBD1 (5 bases). The CDR3 sequence is CASSLSGPGIGYGYTF. CDR3 DNA: TGTGCCAGCAGTTTATCGGGACCAGGGATAGGCTATGGCTACACCTTC.